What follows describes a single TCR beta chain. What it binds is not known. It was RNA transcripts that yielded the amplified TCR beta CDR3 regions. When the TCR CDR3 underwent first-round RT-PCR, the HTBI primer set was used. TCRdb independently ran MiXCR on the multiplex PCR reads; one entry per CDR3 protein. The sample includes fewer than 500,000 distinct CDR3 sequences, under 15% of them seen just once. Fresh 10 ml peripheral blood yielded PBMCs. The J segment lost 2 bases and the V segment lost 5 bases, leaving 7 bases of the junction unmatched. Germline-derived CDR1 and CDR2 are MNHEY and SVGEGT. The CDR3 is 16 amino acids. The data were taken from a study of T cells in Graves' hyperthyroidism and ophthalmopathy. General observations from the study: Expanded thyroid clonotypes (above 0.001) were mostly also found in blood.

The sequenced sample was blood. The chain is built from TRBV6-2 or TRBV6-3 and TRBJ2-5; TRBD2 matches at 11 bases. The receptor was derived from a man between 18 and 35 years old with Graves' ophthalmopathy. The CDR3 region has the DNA TGTGCCAGCAGTACAGGACTAGCGGGTAAACAAGAGACCCAGTACTTC. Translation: CASSTGLAGKQETQYF.